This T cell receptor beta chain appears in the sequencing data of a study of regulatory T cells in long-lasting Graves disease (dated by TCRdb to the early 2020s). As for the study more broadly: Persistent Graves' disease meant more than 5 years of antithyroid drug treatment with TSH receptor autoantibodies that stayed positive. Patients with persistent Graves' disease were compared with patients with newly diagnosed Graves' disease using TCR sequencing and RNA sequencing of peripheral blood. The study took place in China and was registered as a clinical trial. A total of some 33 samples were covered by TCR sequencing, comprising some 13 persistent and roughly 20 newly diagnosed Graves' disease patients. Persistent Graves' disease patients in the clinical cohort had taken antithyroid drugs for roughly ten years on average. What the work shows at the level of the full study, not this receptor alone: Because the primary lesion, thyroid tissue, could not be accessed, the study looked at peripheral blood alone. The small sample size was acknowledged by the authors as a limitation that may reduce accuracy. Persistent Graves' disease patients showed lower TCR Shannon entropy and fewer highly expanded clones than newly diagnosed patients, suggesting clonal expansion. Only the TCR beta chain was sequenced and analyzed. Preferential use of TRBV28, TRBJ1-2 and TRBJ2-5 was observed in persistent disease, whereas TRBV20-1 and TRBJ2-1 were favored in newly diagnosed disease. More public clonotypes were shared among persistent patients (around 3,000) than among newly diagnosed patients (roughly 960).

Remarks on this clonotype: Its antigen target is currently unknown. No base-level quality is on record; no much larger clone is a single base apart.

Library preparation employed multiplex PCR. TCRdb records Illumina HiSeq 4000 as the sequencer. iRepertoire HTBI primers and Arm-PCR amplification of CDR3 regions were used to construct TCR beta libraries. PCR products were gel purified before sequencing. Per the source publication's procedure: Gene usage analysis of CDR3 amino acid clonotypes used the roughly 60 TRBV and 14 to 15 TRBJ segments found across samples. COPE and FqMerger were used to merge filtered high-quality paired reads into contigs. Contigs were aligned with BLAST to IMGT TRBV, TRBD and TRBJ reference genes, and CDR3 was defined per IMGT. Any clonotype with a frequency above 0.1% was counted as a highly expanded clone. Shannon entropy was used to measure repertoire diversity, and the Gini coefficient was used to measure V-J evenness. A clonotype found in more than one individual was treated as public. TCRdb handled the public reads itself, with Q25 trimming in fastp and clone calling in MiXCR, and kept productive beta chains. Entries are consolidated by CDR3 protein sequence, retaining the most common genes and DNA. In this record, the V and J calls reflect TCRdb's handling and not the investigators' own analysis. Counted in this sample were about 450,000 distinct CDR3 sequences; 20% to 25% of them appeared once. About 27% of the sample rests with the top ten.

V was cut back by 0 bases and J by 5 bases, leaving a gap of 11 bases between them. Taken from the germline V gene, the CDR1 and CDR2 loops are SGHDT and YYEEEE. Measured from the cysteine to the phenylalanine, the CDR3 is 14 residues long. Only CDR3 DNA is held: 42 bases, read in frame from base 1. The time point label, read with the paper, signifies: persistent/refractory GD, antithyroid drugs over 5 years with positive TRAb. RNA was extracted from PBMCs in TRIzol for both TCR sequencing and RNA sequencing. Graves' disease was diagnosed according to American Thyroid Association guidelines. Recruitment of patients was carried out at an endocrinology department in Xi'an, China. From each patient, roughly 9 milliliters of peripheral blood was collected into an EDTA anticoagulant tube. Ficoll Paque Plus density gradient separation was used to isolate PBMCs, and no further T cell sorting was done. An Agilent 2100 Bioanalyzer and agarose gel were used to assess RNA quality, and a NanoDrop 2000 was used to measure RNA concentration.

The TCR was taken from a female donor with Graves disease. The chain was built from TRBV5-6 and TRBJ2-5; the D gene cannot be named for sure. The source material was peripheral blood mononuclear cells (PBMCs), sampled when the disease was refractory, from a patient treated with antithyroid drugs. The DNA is TGTGCCAGCAGCTTGGACTCCAGAACGGAGACCCAGTACTTC. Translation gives CASSLDSRTETQYF.